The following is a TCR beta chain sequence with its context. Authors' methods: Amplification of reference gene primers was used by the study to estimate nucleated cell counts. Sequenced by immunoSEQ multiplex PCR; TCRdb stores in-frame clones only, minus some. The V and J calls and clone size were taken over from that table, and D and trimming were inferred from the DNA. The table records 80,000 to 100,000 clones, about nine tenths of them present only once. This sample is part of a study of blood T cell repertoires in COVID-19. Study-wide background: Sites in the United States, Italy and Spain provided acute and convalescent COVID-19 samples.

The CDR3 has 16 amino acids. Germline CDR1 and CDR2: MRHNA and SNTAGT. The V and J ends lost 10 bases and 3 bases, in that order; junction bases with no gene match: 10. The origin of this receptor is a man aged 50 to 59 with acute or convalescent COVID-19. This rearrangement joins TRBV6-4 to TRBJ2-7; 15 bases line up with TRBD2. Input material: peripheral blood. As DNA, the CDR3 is TGTGCCAACTGGACTAGCGGGAGGGCCTGTATCTACGAGCAGTACTTC. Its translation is CANWTSGRACIYEQYF.